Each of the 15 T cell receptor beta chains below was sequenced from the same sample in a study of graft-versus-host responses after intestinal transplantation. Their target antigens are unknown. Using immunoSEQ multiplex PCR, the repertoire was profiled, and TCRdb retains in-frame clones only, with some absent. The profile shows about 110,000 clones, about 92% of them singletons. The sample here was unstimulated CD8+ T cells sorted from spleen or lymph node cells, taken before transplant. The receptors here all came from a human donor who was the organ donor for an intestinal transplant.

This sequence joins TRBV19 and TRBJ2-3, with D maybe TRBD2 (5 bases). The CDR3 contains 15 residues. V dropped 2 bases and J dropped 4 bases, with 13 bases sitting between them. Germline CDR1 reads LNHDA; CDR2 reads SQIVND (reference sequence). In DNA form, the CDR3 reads TGTGCCAGTAGTATAAAAGCGGAGGTGGCAGATACGCAGTATTTT. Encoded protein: CASSIKAEVADTQYF.

CDR3: CASSVERSSYNEQFF. The CDR3 nucleotides read TGTGCCAGCAGCGTAGAGAGGAGCTCCTACAATGAGCAGTTCTTC. V and J are TRBV9 and TRBJ2-1, with D unresolved. Trimming removed 0 bases from V and 0 bases from J, with 7 bases in between. The germline gives CDR1 SGDLS, CDR2 YYNGEE. The CDR3 has 15 residues.

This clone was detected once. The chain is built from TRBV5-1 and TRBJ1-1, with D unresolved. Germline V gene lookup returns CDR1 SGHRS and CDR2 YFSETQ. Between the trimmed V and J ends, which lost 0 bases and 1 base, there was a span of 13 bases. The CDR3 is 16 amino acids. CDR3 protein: CASSLVFGSQNTEAFF. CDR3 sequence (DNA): TGCGCCAGCAGCTTGGTTTTTGGCTCCCAGAACACTGAAGCTTTCTTT.

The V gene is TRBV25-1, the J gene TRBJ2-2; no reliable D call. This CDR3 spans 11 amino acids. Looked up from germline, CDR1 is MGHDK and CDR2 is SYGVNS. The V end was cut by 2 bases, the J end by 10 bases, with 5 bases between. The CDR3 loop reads CASSEGPELFF. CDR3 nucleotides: TGTGCCAGCAGTGAAGGCCCGGAGCTGTTTTTT.

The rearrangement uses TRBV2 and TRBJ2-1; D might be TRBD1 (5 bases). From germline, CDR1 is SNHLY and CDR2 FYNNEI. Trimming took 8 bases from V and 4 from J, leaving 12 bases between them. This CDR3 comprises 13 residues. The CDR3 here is CASQEKGYNEQFF. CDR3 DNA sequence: TGTGCCAGCCAGGAAAAGGGGTACAATGAGCAGTTCTTC. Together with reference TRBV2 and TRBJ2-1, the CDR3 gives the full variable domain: EPEVTQTPSHQVTQMGQEVILRCVPISNHLYFYWYRQILGQKVEFLVSFYNNEISEKSEIFDDQFSVERPDGSNFTLKIRSTKLEDSAMYFCASQEKGYNEQFFGPGTRLTVL.

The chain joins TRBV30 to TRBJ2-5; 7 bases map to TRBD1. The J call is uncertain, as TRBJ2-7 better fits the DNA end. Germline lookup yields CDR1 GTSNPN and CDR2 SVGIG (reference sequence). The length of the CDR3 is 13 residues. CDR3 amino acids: CAWTSRRGTEQYF. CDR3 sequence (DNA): TGTGCCTGGACGTCGCGCAGGGGGACCGAGCAGTACTTC.

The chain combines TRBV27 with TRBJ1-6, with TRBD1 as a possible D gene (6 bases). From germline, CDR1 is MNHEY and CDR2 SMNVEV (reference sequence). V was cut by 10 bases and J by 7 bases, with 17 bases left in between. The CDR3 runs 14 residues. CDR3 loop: CATRRRGGNSPLHF. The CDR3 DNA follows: TGTGCCACCAGGCGAAGAGGGGGAAATTCACCCCTCCACTTT.

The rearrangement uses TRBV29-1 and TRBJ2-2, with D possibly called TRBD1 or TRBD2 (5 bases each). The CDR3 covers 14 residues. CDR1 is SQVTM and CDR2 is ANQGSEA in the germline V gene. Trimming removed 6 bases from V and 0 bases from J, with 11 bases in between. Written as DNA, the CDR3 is TGCAGCGTGTCCGGGACCACGAACACCGGGGAGCTGTTTTTT. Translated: CSVSGTTNTGELFF.

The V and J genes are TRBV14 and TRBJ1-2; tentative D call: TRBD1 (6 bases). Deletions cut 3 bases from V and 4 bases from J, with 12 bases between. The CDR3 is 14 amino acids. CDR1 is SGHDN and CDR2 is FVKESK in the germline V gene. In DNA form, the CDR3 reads TGTGCCAGCAGCCACCGGGGGCGCGCCTATGGCTACACCTTC. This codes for CASSHRGRAYGYTF.

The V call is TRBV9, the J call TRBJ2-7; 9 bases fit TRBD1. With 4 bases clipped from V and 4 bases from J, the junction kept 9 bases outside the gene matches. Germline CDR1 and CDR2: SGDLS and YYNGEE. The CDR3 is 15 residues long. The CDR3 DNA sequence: TGTGCCAGCAGCCCCCGTTGGGACAGGGCATACGAGCAGTACTTC. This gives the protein CASSPRWDRAYEQYF. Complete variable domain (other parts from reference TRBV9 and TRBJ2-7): DSGVTQTPKHLITATGQRVTLRCSPRSGDLSVYWYQQSLDQGLQFLIQYYNGEERAKGNILERFSAQQFPDLHSELNLSSLELGDSALYFCASSPRWDRAYEQYFGPGTRLTVT.

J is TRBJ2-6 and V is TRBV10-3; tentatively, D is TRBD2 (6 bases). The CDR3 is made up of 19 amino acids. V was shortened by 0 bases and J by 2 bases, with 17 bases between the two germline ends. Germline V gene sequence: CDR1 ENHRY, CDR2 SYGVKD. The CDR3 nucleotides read TGTGCCATCAGTGAGTCGGAGGGAAGTCGGGTTGCTGGGGCCAACGTCCTGACTTTC. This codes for CAISESEGSRVAGANVLTF.

The CDR3 DNA reads TGTGCCAGCAGCTACTATAATGAAAAACTGTTTTTT. Translating it yields CASSYYNEKLFF. The chain carries TRBV7-3 and TRBJ1-4; D remains ambiguous. The V and J ends lost 4 bases and 4 bases respectively, with 4 bases between them. CDR3 length equals 12 residues. Germline lookup yields CDR1 SGHTA and CDR2 FQGTGA.

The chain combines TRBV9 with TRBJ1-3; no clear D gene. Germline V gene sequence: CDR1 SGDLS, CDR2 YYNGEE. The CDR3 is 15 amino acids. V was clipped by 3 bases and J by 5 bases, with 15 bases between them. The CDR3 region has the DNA TGTGCCAGCAGCGGTAGTTCGCCGGGGAGAAACACCATATATTTT. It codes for CASSGSSPGRNTIYF. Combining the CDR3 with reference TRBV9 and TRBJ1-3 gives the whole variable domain DSGVTQTPKHLITATGQRVTLRCSPRSGDLSVYWYQQSLDQGLQFLIQYYNGEERAKGNILERFSAQQFPDLHSELNLSSLELGDSALYFCASSGSSPGRNTIYFGEGSWLTVV.

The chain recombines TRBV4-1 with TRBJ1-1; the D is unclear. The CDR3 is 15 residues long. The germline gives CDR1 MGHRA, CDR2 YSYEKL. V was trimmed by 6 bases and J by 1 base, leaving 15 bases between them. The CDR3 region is CASSILGQPNTEAFF. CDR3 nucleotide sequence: TGCGCCAGCAGTATCTTAGGGCAGCCGAACACTGAAGCTTTCTTT.

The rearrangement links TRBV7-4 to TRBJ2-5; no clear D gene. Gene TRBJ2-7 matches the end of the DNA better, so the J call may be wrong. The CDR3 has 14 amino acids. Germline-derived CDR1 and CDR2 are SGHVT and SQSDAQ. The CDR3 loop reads CASSQPRACYEQYF. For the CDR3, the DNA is TGTGCCAGCAGCCAACCACGGGCCTGCTACGAGCAGTACTTC.